Included here is one T cell receptor beta chain sequence, with context. Antigen unknown. The PCR used 60 Vbeta and 13 Jbeta primers. Assay used: immunoSEQ multiplex PCR; TCRdb lists only in-frame clones, some missing. This sample has approximately 100,000 clones; 69% occur once, and the top ten carry about 1.2%. Germline values: CDR1 SGHRS, CDR2 YFSETQ. CDR3 length equals 14 residues. V shed 0 bases and J shed 5 bases, with 11 bases lying between them. This specimen belongs to a study of cytomegalovirus exposure and HLA in healthy donors. Study-wide results and caveats: A cluster of highly shared sequence variants was likely a sequencing artifact. The authors listed about 170 TCR beta chains as cytomegalovirus-associated. The sole available immune exposure information was CMV serostatus. Researchers left out some V segments, among them TRBV6-2 and TRBV6-3, as indistinguishable.

Source material: PBMCs. V gene TRBV5-1 combines with J gene TRBJ1-2, with D possibly being TRBD1 (5 bases). The sequence came from a female donor in good health and CMV-seronegative. CDR3 DNA sequence: TGCGCCAGCAGCTTGGGTCAAGGGGTATATGGCTACACCTTC. Residues: CASSLGQGVYGYTF.